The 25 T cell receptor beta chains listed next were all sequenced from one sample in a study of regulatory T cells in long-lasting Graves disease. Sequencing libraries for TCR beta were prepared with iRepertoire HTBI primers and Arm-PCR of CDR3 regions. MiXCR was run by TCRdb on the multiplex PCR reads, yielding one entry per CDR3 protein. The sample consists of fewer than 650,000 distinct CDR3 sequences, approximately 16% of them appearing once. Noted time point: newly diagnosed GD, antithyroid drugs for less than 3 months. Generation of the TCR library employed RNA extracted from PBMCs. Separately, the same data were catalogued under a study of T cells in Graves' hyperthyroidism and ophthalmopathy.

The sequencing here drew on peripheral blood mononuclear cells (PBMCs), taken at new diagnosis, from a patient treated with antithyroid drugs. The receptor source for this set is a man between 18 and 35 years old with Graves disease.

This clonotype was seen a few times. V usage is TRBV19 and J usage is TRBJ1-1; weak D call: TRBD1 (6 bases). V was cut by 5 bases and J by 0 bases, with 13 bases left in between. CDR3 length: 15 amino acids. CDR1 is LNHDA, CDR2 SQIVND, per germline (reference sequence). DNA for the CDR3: TGTGCCAGTAGTGGAACCAGACAGGTGAACACTGAAGCTTTCTTT. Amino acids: CASSGTRQVNTEAFF.

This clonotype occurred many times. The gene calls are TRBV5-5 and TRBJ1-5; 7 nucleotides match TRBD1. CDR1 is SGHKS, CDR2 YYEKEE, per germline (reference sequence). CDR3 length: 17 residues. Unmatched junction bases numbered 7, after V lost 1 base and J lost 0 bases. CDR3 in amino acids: CASSLYGTVNSNQPQHF. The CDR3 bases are TGTGCCAGCAGCTTGTACGGGACAGTAAATAGCAATCAGCCCCAGCATTTT.

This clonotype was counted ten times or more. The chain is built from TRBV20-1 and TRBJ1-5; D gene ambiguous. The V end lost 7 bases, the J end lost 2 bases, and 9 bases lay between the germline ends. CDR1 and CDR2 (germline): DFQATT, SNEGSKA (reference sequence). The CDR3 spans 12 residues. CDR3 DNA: TGCAGTGTTGGGGTAGGCAATCAGCCCCAGCATTTT. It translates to CSVGVGNQPQHF.

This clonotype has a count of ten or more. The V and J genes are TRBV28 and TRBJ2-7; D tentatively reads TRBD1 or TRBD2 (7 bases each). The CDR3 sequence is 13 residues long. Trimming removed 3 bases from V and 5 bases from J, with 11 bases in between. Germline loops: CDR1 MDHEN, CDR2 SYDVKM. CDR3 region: CASSFRGGNEQYF. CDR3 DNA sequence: TGTGCCAGCAGTTTCAGGGGGGGGAACGAGCAGTACTTC.

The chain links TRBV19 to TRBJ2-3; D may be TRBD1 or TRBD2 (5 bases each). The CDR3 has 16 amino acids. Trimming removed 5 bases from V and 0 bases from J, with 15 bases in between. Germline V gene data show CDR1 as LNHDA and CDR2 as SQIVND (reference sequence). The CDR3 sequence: CASSDRGGASTDTQYF. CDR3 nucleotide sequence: TGTGCCAGTAGTGATCGGGGCGGTGCTAGCACAGATACGCAGTATTTT.

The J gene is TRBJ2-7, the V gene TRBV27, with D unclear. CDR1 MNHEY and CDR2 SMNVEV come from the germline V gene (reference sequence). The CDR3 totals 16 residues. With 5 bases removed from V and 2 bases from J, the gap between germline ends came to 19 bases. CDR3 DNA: TGTGCCAGCAGTACGCTGACATACGACCGAACCTACGAGCAGTACTTC. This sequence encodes CASSTLTYDRTYEQYF.

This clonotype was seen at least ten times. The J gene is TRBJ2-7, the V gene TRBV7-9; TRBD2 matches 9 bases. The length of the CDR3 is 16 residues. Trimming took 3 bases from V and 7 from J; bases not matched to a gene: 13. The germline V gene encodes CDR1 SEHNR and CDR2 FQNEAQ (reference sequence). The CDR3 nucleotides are TGTGCCAGCAGCTTTCGCGCGGGAGGGAGTTCGGATGAGCAGTACTTC. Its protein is CASSFRAGGSSDEQYF.

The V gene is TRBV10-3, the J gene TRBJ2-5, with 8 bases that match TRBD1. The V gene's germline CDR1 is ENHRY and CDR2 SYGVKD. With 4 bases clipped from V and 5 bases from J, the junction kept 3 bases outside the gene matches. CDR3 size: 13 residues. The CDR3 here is CAISGTGSETQYF. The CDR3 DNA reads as TGTGCCATCAGTGGGACAGGGTCGGAGACCCAGTACTTC.

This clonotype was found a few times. CDR3 loop: CASSAGGLGVADTQYF. In DNA form, the CDR3 reads TGTGCCAGCAGTGCCGGGGGGCTCGGGGTTGCAGATACGCAGTATTTT. This chain uses TRBV27 with TRBJ2-3; tentatively, D is TRBD2 (7 bases). This CDR3 is 16 amino acids long. V was shortened by 5 bases and J by 4 bases, with 19 bases between the two germline ends. From germline, CDR1 is MNHEY and CDR2 SMNVEV (reference sequence).

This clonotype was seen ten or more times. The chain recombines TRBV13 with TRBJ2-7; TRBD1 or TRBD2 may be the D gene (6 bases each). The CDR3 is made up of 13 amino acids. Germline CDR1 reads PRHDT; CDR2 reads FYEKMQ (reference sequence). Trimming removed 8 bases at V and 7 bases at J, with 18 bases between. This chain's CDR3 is CASVHSGAGEQYF. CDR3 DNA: TGTGCCAGCGTTCATTCGGGGGCGGGGGAGCAGTACTTC.

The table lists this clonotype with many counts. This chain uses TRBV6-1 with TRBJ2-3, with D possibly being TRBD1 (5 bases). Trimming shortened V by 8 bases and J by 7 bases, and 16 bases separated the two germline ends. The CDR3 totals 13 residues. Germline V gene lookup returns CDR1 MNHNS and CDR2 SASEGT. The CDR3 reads CASGTPGHHTQYF. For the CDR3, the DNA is TGTGCCAGCGGCACCCCCGGACACCATACGCAGTATTTT.

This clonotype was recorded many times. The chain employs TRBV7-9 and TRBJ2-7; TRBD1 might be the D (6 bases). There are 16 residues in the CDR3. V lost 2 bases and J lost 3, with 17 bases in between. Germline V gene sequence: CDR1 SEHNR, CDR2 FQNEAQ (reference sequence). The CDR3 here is CASSLPLTGPNYEQYF. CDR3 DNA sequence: TGTGCCAGCAGCTTACCCCTGACAGGCCCTAACTACGAGCAGTACTTC.

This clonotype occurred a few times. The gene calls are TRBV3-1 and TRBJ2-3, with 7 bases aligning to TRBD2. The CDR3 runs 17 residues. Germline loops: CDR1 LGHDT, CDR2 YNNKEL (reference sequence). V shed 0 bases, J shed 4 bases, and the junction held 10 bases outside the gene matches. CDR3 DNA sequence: TGTGCCAGCAGCCAAGAGACGCTAGCGGACCTGGCAGATACGCAGTATTTT. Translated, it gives CASSQETLADLADTQYF.

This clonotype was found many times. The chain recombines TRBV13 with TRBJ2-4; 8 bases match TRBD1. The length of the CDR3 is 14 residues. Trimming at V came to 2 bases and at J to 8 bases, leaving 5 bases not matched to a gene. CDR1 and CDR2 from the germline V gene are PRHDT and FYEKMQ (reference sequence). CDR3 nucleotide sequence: TGTGCCAGCAGCTTACGACAGGGGTCGGACATTCAGTACTTC. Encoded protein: CASSLRQGSDIQYF.

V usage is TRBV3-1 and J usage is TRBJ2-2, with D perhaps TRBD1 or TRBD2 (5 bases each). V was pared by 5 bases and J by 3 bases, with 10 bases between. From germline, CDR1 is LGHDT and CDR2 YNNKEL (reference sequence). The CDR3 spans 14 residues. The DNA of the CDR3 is TGTGCCAGCAGCGGGACGAGCTACACCGGGGAGCTGTTTTTT. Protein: CASSGTSYTGELFF.

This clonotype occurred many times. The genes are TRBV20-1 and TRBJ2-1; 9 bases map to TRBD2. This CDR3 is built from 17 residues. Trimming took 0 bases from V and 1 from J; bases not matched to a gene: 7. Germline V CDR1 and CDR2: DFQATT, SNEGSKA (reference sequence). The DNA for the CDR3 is TGCAGTGCTAGAGACCTTCTAGCGGGAAGGTCCTACAATGAGCAGTTCTTC. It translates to CSARDLLAGRSYNEQFF.

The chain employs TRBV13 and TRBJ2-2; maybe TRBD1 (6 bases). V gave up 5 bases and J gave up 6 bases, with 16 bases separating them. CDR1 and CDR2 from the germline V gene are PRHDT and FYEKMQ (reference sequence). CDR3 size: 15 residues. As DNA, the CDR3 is TGTGCCAGCAGCACTCCCGAGGGGGAAGCCGGGGAGCTGTTTTTT. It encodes CASSTPEGEAGELFF.

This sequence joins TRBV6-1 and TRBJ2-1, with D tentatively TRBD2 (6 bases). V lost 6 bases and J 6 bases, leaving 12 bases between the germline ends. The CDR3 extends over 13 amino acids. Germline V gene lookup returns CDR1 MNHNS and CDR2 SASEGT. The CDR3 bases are TGTGCCAGCAGCCAGCTGGGGGGCAATGAGCAGTTCTTC. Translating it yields CASSQLGGNEQFF.

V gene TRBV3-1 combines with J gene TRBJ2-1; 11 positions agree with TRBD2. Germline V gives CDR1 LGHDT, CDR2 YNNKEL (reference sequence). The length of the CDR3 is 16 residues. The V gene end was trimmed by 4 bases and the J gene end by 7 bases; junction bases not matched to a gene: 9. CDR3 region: CASSPGSGRAGNEQFF. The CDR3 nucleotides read TGTGCCAGCAGCCCAGGTAGCGGGAGGGCGGGGAATGAGCAGTTCTTC.

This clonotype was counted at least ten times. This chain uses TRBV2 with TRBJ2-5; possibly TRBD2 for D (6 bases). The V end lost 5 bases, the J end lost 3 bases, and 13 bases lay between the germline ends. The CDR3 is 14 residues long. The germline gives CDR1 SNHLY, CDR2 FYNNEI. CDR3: CASSIRDSEETQYF. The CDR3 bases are TGTGCCAGCAGTATCCGGGACTCCGAAGAGACCCAGTACTTC.

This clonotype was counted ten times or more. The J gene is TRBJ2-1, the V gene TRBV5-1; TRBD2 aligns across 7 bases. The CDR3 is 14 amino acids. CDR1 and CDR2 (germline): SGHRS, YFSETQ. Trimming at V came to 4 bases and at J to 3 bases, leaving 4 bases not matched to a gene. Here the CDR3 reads CASSRDYYYNEQFF. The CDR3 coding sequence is TGCGCCAGCAGCCGGGACTACTACTACAATGAGCAGTTCTTC.

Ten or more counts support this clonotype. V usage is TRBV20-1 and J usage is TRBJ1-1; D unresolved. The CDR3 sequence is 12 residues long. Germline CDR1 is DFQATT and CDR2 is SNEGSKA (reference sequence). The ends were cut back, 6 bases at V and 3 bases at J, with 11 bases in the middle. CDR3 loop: CSAVVGYTEAFF. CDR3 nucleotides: TGCAGTGCAGTTGTGGGCTACACTGAAGCTTTCTTT.

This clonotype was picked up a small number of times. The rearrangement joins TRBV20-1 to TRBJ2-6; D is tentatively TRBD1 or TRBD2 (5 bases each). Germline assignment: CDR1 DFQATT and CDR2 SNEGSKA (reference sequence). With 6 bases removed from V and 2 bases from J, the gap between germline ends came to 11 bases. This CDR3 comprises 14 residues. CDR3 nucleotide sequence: TGCAGTGCGAGCCGAGGGGCTGGGGCCAACGTCCTGACTTTC. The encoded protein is CSASRGAGANVLTF.

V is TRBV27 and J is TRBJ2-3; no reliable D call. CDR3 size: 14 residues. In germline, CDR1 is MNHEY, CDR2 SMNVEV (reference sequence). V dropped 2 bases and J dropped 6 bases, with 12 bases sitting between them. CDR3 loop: CASSLNSLGDTQYF. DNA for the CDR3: TGTGCCAGCAGTTTAAATTCCCTCGGCGATACGCAGTATTTT.

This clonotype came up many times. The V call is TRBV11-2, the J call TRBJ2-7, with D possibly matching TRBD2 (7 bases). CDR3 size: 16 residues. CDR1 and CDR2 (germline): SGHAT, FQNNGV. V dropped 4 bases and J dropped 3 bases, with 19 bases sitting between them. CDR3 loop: CASSSLGGQGIYEQYF. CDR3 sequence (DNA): TGTGCCAGCAGCTCCCTCGGGGGGCAGGGTATCTACGAGCAGTACTTC.